These T cell receptor beta chains were read from a single sample in a study of blood T cell repertoires in COVID-19. TCRdb's copy holds only in-frame clones and misses some; the assay was immunoSEQ multiplex PCR. The table has around 300,000 clones, roughly 88% seen once. The sequencing input was peripheral blood. Receptors were obtained from a woman between 50 and 59 years old with active or convalescent COVID-19. CDR3s include the opening cysteine and the closing phenylalanine or tryptophan. The D gene is left open where the match is weak. Expanded clones are given a class, and other clones once, few, many or no size at all.

>.|TRBJ2-1|TRBV5-8|.
CASSVGRHSYNEQFF
TGTGCCAGCAGCGTCGGCAGGCACTCGTACAATGAGCAGTTCTTC
>.|TRBJ1-5|TRBV5-5|TRBD1
CASSSPGTGNQPQHF
TGTGCCAGCAGCTCCCCCGGGACAGGGAATCAGCCCCAGCATTTT
>.|TRBJ2-5|TRBV5-1|.
CASSFNEGVRETQYF
TGCGCCAGCAGCTTCAACGAAGGGGTTAGGGAGACCCAGTACTTC
>.|TRBJ2-1|TRBV25-1|.
CAYQRVSYNEQFF
TGTGCTTACCAACGAGTAAGTTACAATGAGCAGTTCTTC
>.|TRBJ1-2|TRBV2|TRBD1
CASGTGAGGYTF
TGTGCCAGTGGGACAGGGGCGGGTGGCTACACCTTC
>.|TRBJ2-7|TRBV7-6|TRBD2
CASSPSWTSGAYEQYF
TGTGCCAGCAGCCCTTCTTGGACTAGCGGAGCCTACGAGCAGTACTTC
>.|TRBJ1-1|TRBV18|.
CASSPDIGRAFF
TGTGCCAGCTCCCCGGACATCGGTCGAGCTTTCTTT
>once|TRBJ1-1|TRBV12-3/TRBV12-4|.
CASNQGNTEAFF
TGTGCCAGCAATCAGGGGAACACTGAAGCTTTCTTT
>.|TRBJ2-2|TRBV7-3|TRBD2
CASSLSPGGNTGELFF
TGTGCCAGCAGCTTAAGCCCGGGGGGGAACACCGGGGAGCTGTTTTTT
>.|TRBJ1-3|TRBV11-2|TRBD1
CASSHRGTGNTIYF
TGTGCCAGCAGCCACAGGGGGACTGGAAACACCATATATTTT
>.|TRBJ2-5|TRBV5-6|TRBD2
CASSLWLAGGQETQYF
TGTGCCAGCAGCTTGTGGTTAGCGGGGGGACAAGAGACCCAGTACTTC
>.|TRBJ2-7|TRBV15|TRBD1
CATSTFPGQGRYEQYF
TGTGCCACCAGCACCTTTCCGGGACAGGGGAGGTACGAGCAGTACTTC
>.|TRBJ1-2|TRBV19|.
CASSLEGGYGYTF
TGTGCCAGTAGTCTGGAGGGAGGCTATGGCTACACCTTC
>.|TRBJ1-1|TRBV30|.
CAWSYGGLDEAFF
TGTGCCTGGAGTTACGGGGGGCTGGATGAAGCTTTCTTT
>.|TRBJ1-2|TRBV7-9|TRBD1
CASSAYAGGGYGYTF
TGTGCCAGCAGCGCCTACGCAGGGGGAGGCTATGGCTACACCTTC
>.|TRBJ2-7|TRBV19|TRBD2
CASRGGPYEQYF
TGTGCCAGTAGGGGAGGGCCTTACGAGCAGTACTTC
>.|TRBJ1-1|TRBV7-2|.
CASSLRTGGNTEAFF
TGTGCCAGCAGCTTAAGGACGGGGGGGAACACTGAAGCTTTCTTT
>.|TRBJ1-1|TRBV30|TRBD1
CAWTADRALEAFF
TGTGCCTGGACCGCGGACAGGGCCCTTGAAGCTTTCTTT
>.|TRBJ2-7|TRBV19|.
CASSALGGSRAYEQYF
TGTGCCAGTAGTGCTCTCGGGGGTTCTAGAGCCTACGAGCAGTACTTC
>.|TRBJ2-1|TRBV27|TRBD1
CASSRRPDRGHNEQFF
TGTGCCAGCAGTCGACGCCCGGACAGGGGGCACAATGAGCAGTTCTTC
>.|TRBJ1-2|TRBV14|.
CASSQEAGYGYTF
TGTGCCAGCAGCCAGGAAGCGGGCTATGGCTACACCTTC
>.|TRBJ2-7|TRBV7-2|.
CASSLNRGSGRSEQYF
TGTGCCAGCAGCTTAAACAGGGGCTCCGGGAGAAGCGAGCAGTACTTC
>.|TRBJ2-6|TRBV18|TRBD2
CASSPWRESSGANVLTF
TGTGCCAGCTCACCCTGGCGGGAGAGCTCTGGGGCCAACGTCCTGACTTTC
>once|TRBJ1-1|TRBV19|TRBD1
CASSLRTGGTMNTEAFF
TGTGCCAGTAGCCTGAGGACAGGGGGCACTATGAACACTGAAGCTTTCTTT
>.|TRBJ2-5|TRBV5-1|.
CASSLYGSETQYF
TGCGCCAGCAGCTTATACGGGTCAGAGACCCAGTACTTC
>.|TRBJ1-3|TRBV7-9|.
CASRSGRELNTIYF
TGTGCCAGCCGCTCGGGCAGGGAATTAAACACCATATATTTT
>.|TRBJ2-3|TRBV6-5|.
CASSYKSGGRDTQYF
TGTGCCAGCAGTTACAAATCTGGGGGCAGAGATACGCAGTATTTT
>.|TRBJ2-3|TRBV7-9|.
CASRPRRTDTQYF
TGTGCCAGCAGGCCTAGGCGCACAGATACGCAGTATTTT
>.|TRBJ2-2|TRBV5-1|.
CASSLGRGSGELFF
TGCGCCAGCAGCCTTGGGCGGGGAAGCGGGGAGCTGTTTTTT
>.|TRBJ1-1|TRBV4-3|.
CASSQDIGSSSVAFF
TGCGCCAGCAGCCAAGATATAGGGAGTTCTTCTGTAGCTTTCTTT
>once|TRBJ1-1|TRBV19|.
CAGVEGPLNDTEAFF
TGTGCCGGAGTGGAGGGGCCGCTCAATGACACTGAAGCTTTCTTT
>.|TRBJ2-1|TRBV9|.
CASSQGQGVRNEQFF
TGTGCCAGCAGCCAGGGCCAGGGTGTTCGTAATGAGCAGTTCTTC
>.|TRBJ1-5|TRBV7-2|.
CASSSRVEQPQHF
TGTGCCAGCAGCTCCAGGGTAGAGCAGCCCCAGCATTTT
>.|TRBJ2-1|TRBV3-1/TRBV3-2|.
CASSQGSAYNEQFF
TGTGCCAGCAGCCAAGGGTCGGCCTACAATGAGCAGTTCTTC
>.|TRBJ2-2|TRBV28|TRBD1
CASRGTAGQGISGELFF
TGTGCCAGCAGGGGGACCGCGGGACAGGGCATTTCCGGGGAGCTGTTTTTT
>.|TRBJ1-1|TRBV7-9|.
CASSLETSSPSTEAFF
TGTGCCAGCAGCTTAGAAACATCCTCTCCCAGCACTGAAGCTTTCTTT
>.|TRBJ1-1|TRBV2|TRBD1
CASRGQGRMNTEAFF
TGTGCCAGCAGGGGACAGGGCCGTATGAACACTGAAGCTTTCTTT
>.|TRBJ1-6|TRBV18|TRBD1
CASSPDRVASPLHF
TGTGCCAGCTCCCCGGACAGGGTGGCTTCACCCCTCCACTTT
>once|TRBJ1-2|TRBV19|.
CASSGDNRANYGYTF
TGTGCCAGTAGTGGAGACAACAGGGCTAACTATGGCTACACCTTC
>.|TRBJ1-3|TRBV2|.
CASSRDAPTPGNTIYF
TGTGCCAGCTCGCGGGACGCACCAACTCCTGGAAACACCATATATTTT